The 13 T cell receptor beta chains presented below share a single source sample, sequenced in a study of T cell responses to AZD1222 COVID-19 vaccine. TCRdb's table, derived via immunoSEQ multiplex PCR, lists solely in-frame clones and lacks some. The data contain 150,000 to 180,000 clones, roughly 90% of them singletons. The sequences come from peripheral blood, collected on day 0 of AZD1222 vaccination. The receptors were gathered from an adult in good health.

This clone was seen only once. The chain has TRBV6-2 or TRBV6-3 and TRBJ1-2; D ambiguous. Per the germline V gene, CDR1 is MNHEY and CDR2 is SVGEGT. V dropped 5 bases and J dropped 2 bases, with 6 bases sitting between them. The CDR3 length is 12 residues. The DNA of the CDR3 is TGTGCCAGCAGTGAGAGGAACTATGGCTACACCTTC. Translating gives CASSERNYGYTF.

This clone is a singleton in its sample. The chain combines TRBV11-2 with TRBJ2-2; tentatively, D is TRBD2 (5 bases). V lost 7 bases and J 5 bases, leaving 20 bases between the germline ends. This CDR3 spans 16 amino acids. The germline V gene encodes CDR1 SGHAT and CDR2 FQNNGV. The CDR3 bases are TGTGCCAGCACCGAAGCCGCCTCTCCGGGGACCGGGGAGCTGTTTTTT. Translation gives CASTEAASPGTGELFF.

The chain employs TRBV7-2 and TRBJ1-6; D possibly corresponds to TRBD1 (6 bases). The CDR3 runs 14 residues. CDR1 and CDR2 (germline): SGHTA, FQGNSA. V lost 2 bases, J lost 9 bases, and 11 bases lay in between. The DNA of the CDR3 is TGTGCCAGCAGCTTACTGCAGGGGAGTTCACCCCTCCACTTT. As protein: CASSLLQGSSPLHF. The full variable domain, with the rest looked up from reference TRBV7-2 and TRBJ1-6, is GAGVSQSPSNKVTEKGKDVELRCDPISGHTALYWYRQSLGQGLEFLIYFQGNSAPDKSGLPSDRFSAERTGGSVSTLTIQRTQQEDSAVYLCASSLLQGSSPLHFGNGTRLTVT.

V and J are TRBV5-1 and TRBJ2-7; the match to TRBD1 covers 9 bases. This CDR3 has 14 residues. Trimming took 3 bases from V and 0 from J; bases not matched to a gene: 1. Germline lookup yields CDR1 SGHRS and CDR2 YFSETQ. CDR3: CASSSDRGSYEQYF. The CDR3 bases are TGCGCCAGCAGCTCGGACAGGGGCTCCTACGAGCAGTACTTC.

This clone has only one observation. The chain carries TRBV3-1 (or the pseudogene TRBV3-2) and TRBJ2-7; 7 bases map to TRBD1. The CDR3 runs to 13 residues. CDR1 is LGHDT, CDR2 YNNKEL, per germline (reference sequence). Trimming at V came to 4 bases and at J to 1 base, leaving 1 base not matched to a gene. In DNA form, the CDR3 reads TGTGCCAGCAGCCTGGGACAGTCCTACGAGCAGTACTTC. Amino acids: CASSLGQSYEQYF.

This chain links TRBV5-4 with TRBJ1-1, with 9 bases identical to TRBD1. The CDR3 has 16 residues. V lost 4 bases and J lost 1; bases outside the gene matches: 8. Germline values: CDR1 SGHNT, CDR2 YYREEE (reference sequence). Written as DNA, the CDR3 is TGTGCCAGCAGCGCGGGACAGGGCCATAGGAACACTGAAGCTTTCTTT. Translation: CASSAGQGHRNTEAFF.

By sample share, this clone is medium-sized. This chain links TRBV20-1 with TRBJ1-1; no clear D gene. Germline assignment: CDR1 DFQATT and CDR2 SNEGSKA (reference sequence). V was pared by 5 bases and J by 7 bases, with 11 bases between. There are 11 residues in the CDR3. In nucleotides, the CDR3 is TGCAGTGCTGGGGTTCTCAGTGAAGCTTTCTTT. This sequence encodes CSAGVLSEAFF.

The gene calls are TRBV10-3 and TRBJ1-1; D is possibly TRBD1 (5 bases). In germline, CDR1 is ENHRY, CDR2 SYGVKD. This CDR3 is 14 amino acids long. V lost 0 bases, J lost 4 bases, and 9 bases lay in between. The CDR3 nucleotides are TGTGCCATCAGTGAGTCCCAGGGAAGCACTGAAGCTTTCTTT. Translating gives CAISESQGSTEAFF.

The chain is built from TRBV27 and TRBJ1-2; tentative D call: TRBD1 (6 bases). Trimming shortened V by 6 bases and J by 7 bases, and 9 bases separated the two germline ends. The CDR3 runs 11 residues. CDR1 is MNHEY and CDR2 is SMNVEV in the germline V gene (reference sequence). CDR3 coding DNA: TGTGCCAGCAGGGACAGCTCTGGCTACACCTTC. The encoded protein is CASRDSSGYTF.

V and J are TRBV5-6 and TRBJ2-4; no clear D gene. This CDR3 comprises 12 residues. V gave up 0 bases and J gave up 8 bases, with 6 bases separating them. Per germline, CDR1 SGHDT and CDR2 YYEEEE. CDR3 DNA sequence: TGTGCCAGCAGCTTGGATAATTACATTCAGTACTTC. It translates to CASSLDNYIQYF. The whole variable domain, filled in from reference TRBV5-6 and TRBJ2-4, reads DAGVTQSPTHLIKTRGQQVTLRCSPKSGHDTVSWYQQALGQGPQFIFQYYEEEERQRGNFPDRFSGHQFPNYSSELNVNALLLGDSALYLCASSLDNYIQYFGAGTRLSVL.

The chain uses TRBV3-1 (or the pseudogene TRBV3-2) and TRBJ2-6; 7 bases are a match to TRBD1. Germline V lookup: CDR1 LGHDT, CDR2 YNNKEL (reference sequence). This CDR3 has 19 residues. J lost 0 bases, V lost 1 base, and 9 bases had no gene match. The CDR3 loop is CASSQVNRGTYSGANVLTF. CDR3 nucleotides: TGTGCCAGCAGCCAAGTCAACAGGGGAACCTACTCTGGGGCCAACGTCCTGACTTTC.

This clone was recorded only once. The chain has TRBV6-2 or TRBV6-3 and TRBJ1-6, with D unclear. Germline values: CDR1 MNHEY, CDR2 SVGEGT. The CDR3 runs to 15 residues. Trimming pared 2 bases from V and 8 bases from J, leaving 13 bases between. The CDR3 nucleotides are TGTGCCAGCAGTTACGCGGACCGCTCCCATTCACCCCTCCACTTT. It yields the protein CASSYADRSHSPLHF.

The J gene is TRBJ1-3, the V gene TRBV7-8; D remains unclear. Germline V lookup: CDR1 SGHVS, CDR2 FQNEAQ. V was trimmed by 5 bases and J by 0 bases, leaving 14 bases between them. The CDR3 loop spans 16 amino acids. In DNA form, the CDR3 reads TGTGCCAGCAGCGAAAGGGCGGGGATCTCTGGAAACACCATATATTTT. It codes for CASSERAGISGNTIYF.